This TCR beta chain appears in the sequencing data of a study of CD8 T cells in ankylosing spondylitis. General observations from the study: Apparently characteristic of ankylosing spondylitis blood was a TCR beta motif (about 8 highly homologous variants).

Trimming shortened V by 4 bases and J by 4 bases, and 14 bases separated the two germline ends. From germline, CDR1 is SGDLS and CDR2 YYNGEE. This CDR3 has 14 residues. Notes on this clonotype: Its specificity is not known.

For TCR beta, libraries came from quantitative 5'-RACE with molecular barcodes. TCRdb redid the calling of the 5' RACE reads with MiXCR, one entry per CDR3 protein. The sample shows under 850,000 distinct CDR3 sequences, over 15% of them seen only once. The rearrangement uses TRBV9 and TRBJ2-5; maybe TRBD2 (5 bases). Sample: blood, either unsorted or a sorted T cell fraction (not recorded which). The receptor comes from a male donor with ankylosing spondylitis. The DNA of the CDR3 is TGTGCCAGCAGCTCCCCCGGTCGGGGAGAGACCCAGTACTTC. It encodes CASSSPGRGETQYF. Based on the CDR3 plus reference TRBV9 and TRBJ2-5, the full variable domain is DSGVTQTPKHLITATGQRVTLRCSPRSGDLSVYWYQQSLDQGLQFLIQYYNGEERAKGNILERFSAQQFPDLHSELNLSSLELGDSALYFCASSSPGRGETQYFGPGTRLLVL.